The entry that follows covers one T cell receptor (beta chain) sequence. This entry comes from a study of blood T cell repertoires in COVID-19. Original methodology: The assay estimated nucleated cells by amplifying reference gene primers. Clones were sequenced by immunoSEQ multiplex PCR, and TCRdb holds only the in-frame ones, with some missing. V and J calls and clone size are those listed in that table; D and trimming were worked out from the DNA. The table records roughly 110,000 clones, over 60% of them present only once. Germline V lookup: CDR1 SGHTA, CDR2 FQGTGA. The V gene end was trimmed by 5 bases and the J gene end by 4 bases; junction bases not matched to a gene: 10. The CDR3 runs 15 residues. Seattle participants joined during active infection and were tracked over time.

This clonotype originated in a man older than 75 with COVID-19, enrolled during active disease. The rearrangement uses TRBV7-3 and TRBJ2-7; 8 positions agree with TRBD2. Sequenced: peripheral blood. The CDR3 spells CASSRTSLHGYEQYF. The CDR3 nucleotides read TGTGCCAGCAGCCGGACTAGCCTCCACGGGTACGAGCAGTACTTC.